This entry concerns a single T cell receptor beta chain. Its antigen is not known. V trimming: 5 bases; J trimming: 6 bases; junction bases outside the gene matches: 6. The length of the CDR3 is 15 residues. CDR1 is SGHVS and CDR2 is FNYEAQ in the germline V gene. The data were taken from a study of graft-versus-host responses after intestinal transplantation. For the study at large: Anti-thymocyte globulin was used for induction in all recipients, who then took tacrolimus and steroids for 2 to 4 years.

Repertoires were generated with immunoSEQ multiplex PCR, while TCRdb's copy carries only in-frame clones and drops some. This table has 65,000 to 90,000 clones, 85% to 95% appearing once. Study results and caveats: High graft-versus-host to host-versus-graft T cell clonal ratios marked allografts of patients with graft-donor macrochimerism. GvH clones appeared in recipient marrow, some first in ileum or blood. Early post-transplant HvG declines were associated with peak circulating GvH clone levels.

This TCR was sampled from a human donor who was the organ donor for an intestinal transplant. The source material was unstimulated CD8+ T cells sorted from spleen or lymph node cells, sampled before transplant. This chain uses TRBV7-6 with TRBJ2-1; 11 bases fit TRBD2. This chain's CDR3 is CASSISGGAFNEQFF. The DNA for the CDR3 is TGTGCCAGCAGCATTAGCGGGGGGGCCTTCAATGAGCAGTTCTTC.